Sequencing of this T cell receptor beta chain was carried out in a study of shared clonotypes between healthy human individuals. About the study: Donors had three CD4 naive, three CD4 memory, two CD8 naive and one CD8 memory plate apiece. Study-level findings and limits: Relative to memory subsets, naive subsets generally showed larger estimated richness. A few donors held about 5% of naive CD4 clonotypes in common.

This CDR3 region has 15 residues. The V and J ends lost 1 base and 2 bases, in that order; junction bases with no gene match: 1. Germline V gene sequence: CDR1 SEHNR, CDR2 FQNEAQ (reference sequence). It was into CD45RA+ naive and CD45RA-negative memory subsets that the CD4+ cells were split. Data came from immunoSEQ multiplex PCR; TCRdb stores just in-frame clones and leaves some out. The repertoire consists of 2 million to 2.5 million clones, with roughly 90% occurring once and the leading ten covering roughly 0.34%. Regarding this clone: Antigen specificity is unknown. The sample contains more than one DNA sequence encoding this CDR3.

This chain joins TRBV7-9 and TRBJ2-7, with 11 nucleotides matching TRBD2. The sequence was obtained from a man between 18 and 29 years old in good health. Some clones in this sample may be carry-over from other donors' samples. Specimen: naive CD4+ T cells from PBMCs. The sample's subset: CD45RA+ positively selected. The CDR3 here is CASSLVAGGPYEQYF. The CDR3 DNA reads as TGTGCCAGCAGCTTAGTAGCGGGAGGGCCCTACGAGCAGTACTTC.